This TCR beta chain emerged from a study of T cell responses to AZD1222 COVID-19 vaccine. Germline values: CDR1 SQVTM, CDR2 ANQGSEA. V lost 7 bases, J lost 4 bases, and 13 bases lay in between. The CDR3 totals 12 residues. The data were produced by immunoSEQ multiplex PCR, yet TCRdb's version contains in-frame clones alone and is incomplete. This sample carries about 130,000 clones, roughly 85% of them seen once, and the ten largest clones take around 8.3%. This clone was observed a single time. The rearrangement joins TRBV29-1 to TRBJ1-2, with a weak D call TRBD1 (5 bases). This TCR was recovered from an adult who received the MenACWY meningococcal vaccine as a control. The sequences come from peripheral blood, collected 28 days after the second dose of the MenACWY control vaccine. The CDR3 here is CSAGAGSYGYTF. The CDR3, as DNA: TGCAGCGCCGGGGCAGGGAGCTATGGCTACACCTTC.